Sequencing of this T cell receptor beta chain was carried out in a study of cytotoxic CD8 clonotypes in ibrutinib-treated CLL. Method: immunoSEQ multiplex PCR; TCRdb's copy keeps in-frame clones and lacks some. The table includes over 110,000 clones, around 93% detected once. Comments on this clone: The target antigen is unknown.

Germline V gives CDR1 SGHVS, CDR2 FNYEAQ. Trimming shortened V by 5 bases and J by 2 bases, and 19 bases separated the two germline ends. This CDR3 has 16 residues. Study results and caveats: In comparison with age-matched healthy donors, baseline clonality was higher and tracked circulating CD8+ T-cell counts.

The sequencing here drew on PBMCs, taken after 12 months of ibrutinib treatment. The receptor was derived from a human donor with chronic lymphocytic leukemia. V usage is TRBV7-6 and J usage is TRBJ2-7; TRBD1 or TRBD2 may be the D gene (6 bases each). Here the CDR3 reads CASSKDKGEDAYEQYF. The CDR3 DNA reads as TGTGCCAGCAGCAAAGATAAGGGGGAGGACGCCTACGAGCAGTACTTC.